Shown below are 21 T cell receptor beta chains from a single sample sequenced in a study of identical twins. TCRdb re-called the 5' RACE reads through MiXCR, storing one row per CDR3 protein. The sample holds 1.5 million or so distinct CDR3 sequences; roughly 35% are singletons and the top ten take more than 0.25%. The material sequenced was cord blood. These TCRs come from a newborn girl in good health.

This rearrangement joins TRBV7-9 to TRBJ2-3; 7 bases line up with TRBD2. J was trimmed by 0 bases and V by 8 bases; bases with no gene match: 5. The germline V gene encodes CDR1 SEHNR and CDR2 FQNEAQ (reference sequence). This CDR3 comprises 14 residues. For the CDR3, the DNA is TGTGCCAGCCCCTGGGGGGGGAGCACAGATACGCAGTATTTT. This encodes CASPWGGSTDTQYF.

About this clonotype: A much larger clonotype is one base distant, so this may be a read error. The rearrangement uses TRBV5-1 and TRBJ2-7; possible D gene TRBD1, 6 bases. This CDR3 comprises 13 residues. CDR1 is SGHRS and CDR2 is YFSETQ in the germline V gene. Trimming stripped 4 bases from V and 5 bases from J, with 13 bases between. The CDR3 loop is CASSDRRDDEQYF. The CDR3 coding sequence is TGCGCCAGCAGCGACAGGAGAGACGACGAGCAGTACTTC. The entire variable domain, with the rest obtained from reference TRBV5-1 and TRBJ2-7, is as follows: KAGVTQTPRYLIKTRGQQVTLSCSPISGHRSVSWYQQTPGQGLQFLFEYFSETQRNKGNFPGRFSGRQFSNSRSEMNVSTLELGDSALYLCASSDRRDDEQYFGPGTRLTVT.

With respect to this clonotype: A much larger clonotype is one base distant, so this may be a read error. The chain carries TRBV20-1 and TRBJ2-5; D is possibly TRBD1 (5 bases). Germline CDR1 DFQATT, CDR2 SNEGSKA (reference sequence). Trimming took off 5 bases at V and 1 base at J, with 17 bases between the two ends. The length of the CDR3 is 15 residues. CDR3: CSAHPLTGIQETQYF. In nucleotides, the CDR3 is TGCAGTGCTCATCCCCTCACAGGCATCCAAGAGACCCAGTACTTC.

The chain is built from TRBV20-1 and TRBJ2-7, with 12 bases fitting TRBD2. The CDR3 extends over 14 amino acids. Germline V gene data show CDR1 as DFQATT and CDR2 as SNEGSKA (reference sequence). DNA for the CDR3: TGCAGCCAGCCTCTAGCGGGAGGGGCCTACGAGCAGTACTTC. The encoded protein is CSQPLAGGAYEQYF.

There are a few counts of this clonotype. This CDR3 reads CASSEAGLGPTDTQYF. The CDR3 DNA reads as TGTGCCAGCAGTGAAGCGGGACTAGGGCCCACAGATACGCAGTATTTT. V usage is TRBV2 and J usage is TRBJ2-3; 8 bases agree with TRBD2. CDR3 size: 16 residues. Losses at the gene ends were 0 bases for V and 2 bases for J; bases not matched to a gene: 4. Germline CDR1 and CDR2: SNHLY and FYNNEI.

This clonotype came up many times. Here the CDR3 reads CASSLTPRTGGARNIQYF. CDR3 sequence (DNA): TGTGCCAGCAGTTTAACCCCAAGGACAGGGGGCGCTCGGAACATTCAGTACTTC. V and J are TRBV27 and TRBJ2-4, with TRBD1 identical over 11 bases. V shed 2 bases, J shed 7 bases, and the junction held 13 bases outside the gene matches. This CDR3 contains 18 residues. CDR1 is MNHEY, CDR2 SMNVEV, per germline (reference sequence).

This sequence joins TRBV4-2 and TRBJ2-2; 8 bases line up with TRBD2. J gave up 3 bases and V 1 base, and 1 base lay outside the gene matches. From germline, CDR1 is LGHNA and CDR2 YNFKEQ. CDR3 length: 15 residues. The CDR3 sequence is CASSQAGGYTGELFF. The DNA for the CDR3 is TGTGCCAGCAGCCAAGCGGGGGGGTACACCGGGGAGCTGTTTTTT.

This clonotype turned up a few times. The chain combines TRBV4-2 with TRBJ2-1; 10 bases fit TRBD2. Germline CDR1 reads LGHNA; CDR2 reads YNFKEQ. The CDR3 spans 18 residues. V was clipped by 3 bases and J by 7 bases; unmatched bases: 15. The CDR3 region is CASSQRIISSGGSNEQFF. The DNA of the CDR3 is TGTGCCAGCAGCCAGCGTATCATTAGTAGCGGGGGGTCGAATGAGCAGTTCTTC.

The chain uses TRBV28 and TRBJ2-5; 7 bases fit TRBD2. Trimming took 5 bases from V and 2 from J; bases not matched to a gene: 5. Germline lookup yields CDR1 MDHEN and CDR2 SYDVKM. The CDR3 length is 14 residues. The CDR3 loop reads CASSMLAVQETQYF. The CDR3 bases are TGTGCCAGCAGTATGCTAGCGGTTCAAGAGACCCAGTACTTC. Variable domain in full (rest from reference TRBV28 and TRBJ2-5): DVKVTQSSRYLVKRTGEKVFLECVQDMDHENMFWYRQDPGLGLRLIYFSYDVKMKEKGDIPEGYSVSREKKERFSLILESASTNQTSMYLCASSMLAVQETQYFGPGTRLLVL.

This sequence joins TRBV20-1 and TRBJ1-4; TRBD1 matches at 8 bases. The germline V gene encodes CDR1 DFQATT and CDR2 SNEGSKA (reference sequence). J was trimmed by 13 bases and V by 8 bases; bases with no gene match: 9. This CDR3 contains 11 residues. The CDR3 DNA is TGCAGTACTCCGCGGACAGGGAGACTGTTTTTT. Its protein product is CSTPRTGRLFF.

V is TRBV5-1 and J is TRBJ2-1, with 9 bases that match TRBD1. The germline gives CDR1 SGHRS, CDR2 YFSETQ. This CDR3 comprises 15 residues. J was trimmed by 3 bases and V by 1 base; bases with no gene match: 2. In DNA, the CDR3 is TGCGCCAGCAGCTTGAAGACAGGGGGCTACAATGAGCAGTTCTTC. Its translation is CASSLKTGGYNEQFF.

This chain connects TRBV6-6 to TRBJ1-1; D gene unclear. Germline V gene sequence: CDR1 MNHNY, CDR2 SVGAGI (reference sequence). The ends were cut back, 0 bases at V and 11 bases at J, with 10 bases in the middle. The CDR3 totals 12 residues. CDR3 loop: CASSYSAGLAFF. CDR3 DNA: TGTGCCAGCAGTTACTCGGCTGGGTTGGCTTTCTTT.

This clonotype has a count of ten or more. The rearrangement joins TRBV29-1 to TRBJ2-1; D is perhaps TRBD1 (6 bases). The ends were cut back, 6 bases at V and 0 bases at J, with 9 bases in the middle. This CDR3 comprises 13 residues. Germline-derived CDR1 and CDR2 are SQVTM and ANQGSEA. CDR3 loop: CSVLGASYNEQFF. CDR3 bases: TGCAGCGTACTGGGGGCCTCCTACAATGAGCAGTTCTTC.

In regard to this clonotype: The DNA is omitted, as the CDR3 cannot be located on it reliably, and the CDR3 follows TCRdb's listing. V and J are TRBV21-1 and TRBJ1-2; the listed D gene, TRBD1, was not tested against the DNA. TRBV21-1 is a known pseudogene. Termini included, the CDR3 measures 20 amino acids. The CDR3 is CAGSKALAFGPGASLYGYTF.

V gene TRBV5-1 combines with J gene TRBJ1-1, with 9 bases aligning to TRBD1. CDR1 and CDR2 (germline): SGHRS, YFSETQ. Trimming removed 3 bases from V and 6 bases from J; junction bases left unmatched: 9. The CDR3 consists of 15 residues. CDR3 sequence reads: CASSSRTGEFAEAFF. In nucleotides, the CDR3 is TGCGCCAGCAGCTCCAGGACAGGGGAGTTCGCTGAAGCTTTCTTT. Based on the CDR3 plus reference TRBV5-1 and TRBJ1-1, the full variable domain is KAGVTQTPRYLIKTRGQQVTLSCSPISGHRSVSWYQQTPGQGLQFLFEYFSETQRNKGNFPGRFSGRQFSNSRSEMNVSTLELGDSALYLCASSSRTGEFAEAFFGQGTRLTVV.

This clonotype has only a few counts. The V gene is TRBV25-1, the J gene TRBJ2-4; 7 bases line up with TRBD2. With the DNA end fitting TRBJ2-7 better, the J assignment may be wrong. Germline V gene sequence: CDR1 MGHDK, CDR2 SYGVNS. The CDR3 runs to 13 residues. Here the CDR3 DNA reads TGTGCCAGCAAGAAGGGACTAATCCACGAGCAGTACTTC. It specifies CASKKGLIHEQYF.

As regards this clonotype: This clone may be a read error of a much larger clone one base away. The V gene is TRBV29-1, the J gene TRBJ1-2; D unresolved. The V gene's germline CDR1 is SQVTM and CDR2 ANQGSEA. The CDR3 sequence is 13 residues long. In DNA form, the CDR3 reads TGCAGCGGTGAAGAAAACCCTAACTATGGCTACACCTTC. Protein sequence: CSGEENPNYGYTF.

The chain recombines TRBV5-1 with TRBJ2-3, with TRBD2 matching 11 bases. V shed 0 bases and J 2 bases; nucleotides not matched to a gene: 5. This CDR3 has 17 residues. Germline values: CDR1 SGHRS, CDR2 YFSETQ. The chain's CDR3 is CASSLGTSGFYTDTQYF. DNA for the CDR3: TGCGCCAGCAGCTTGGGGACTAGCGGGTTTTACACAGATACGCAGTATTTT.

The V gene is TRBV11-2, the J gene TRBJ2-2, with 8 positions matching TRBD2. The length of the CDR3 is 15 residues. Germline CDR1 reads SGHAT; CDR2 reads FQNNGV. V gave up 5 bases and J gave up 0 bases; unmatched junction bases: 2. For the CDR3, the DNA is TGTGCCAGCAGCCGTAGCGGGACGAACACCGGGGAGCTGTTTTTT. Its translation is CASSRSGTNTGELFF.

There are many counts of this clonotype. V and J are TRBV29-1 and TRBJ2-7, with 9 bases that match TRBD1. CDR1 is SQVTM, CDR2 ANQGSEA, per germline. The CDR3 contains 13 residues. Trimming took 6 bases from V and 2 from J; bases not matched to a gene: 5. In DNA, the CDR3 is TGCAGCGTGGCACAGGGGGCTCCCTACGAGCAGTACTTC. Residues: CSVAQGAPYEQYF.

This clonotype was detected a few times. CDR3 in amino acids: CSARVSGLPETQYF. DNA of the CDR3: TGCAGTGCTAGAGTAAGCGGGCTTCCAGAGACCCAGTACTTC. The gene calls are TRBV20-1 and TRBJ2-5, with D perhaps matching TRBD2 (6 bases). The CDR3 contains 14 residues. Germline values: CDR1 DFQATT, CDR2 SNEGSKA (reference sequence). Deletions cut 1 base from V and 4 bases from J, with 13 bases between.